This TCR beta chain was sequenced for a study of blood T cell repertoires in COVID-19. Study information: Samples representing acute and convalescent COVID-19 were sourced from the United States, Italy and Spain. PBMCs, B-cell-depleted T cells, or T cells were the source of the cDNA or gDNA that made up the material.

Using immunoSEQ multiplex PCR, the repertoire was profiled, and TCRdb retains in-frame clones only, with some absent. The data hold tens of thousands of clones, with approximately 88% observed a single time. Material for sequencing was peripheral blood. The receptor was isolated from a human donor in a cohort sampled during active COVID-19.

The CDR3 region has the DNA TGTGCCAGCAGCCCAGTAGCGGGGGGATTCTACGAGCAGTACTTC. This encodes CASSPVAGGFYEQYF. This rearrangement joins TRBV27 to TRBJ2-7; 10 bases are a match to TRBD2. The CDR3 extends over 15 amino acids. Looked up from germline, CDR1 is MNHEY and CDR2 is SMNVEV (reference sequence). V trimming: 6 bases; J trimming: 3 bases; junction bases outside the gene matches: 8.